This T cell receptor beta chain was identified during a study of T cell changes during pregnancy in multiple sclerosis. Sequencing was performed with immunoSEQ multiplex PCR; in TCRdb, only in-frame clones are kept and a portion is missing. The table has fewer than 85,000 clones, approximately 92% seen once. The CDR3 sequence is 15 residues long. Germline V CDR1 and CDR2: LGHNA, YNFKEQ. The junction had 5 bases not matched to a gene; V was cut back by 0 bases and J by 7 bases. The sample consisted of peripheral blood, taken in the third trimester of pregnancy. The TCR sequence derives from a female donor in good health, enrolled as a control in a pregnancy study. The chain combines TRBV4-2 with TRBJ2-1; TRBD2 matches 8 bases. In DNA form, the CDR3 reads TGTGCCAGCAGCCAAGATGGCGGGGGGAGGAATGAGCAGTTCTTC. Its translation: CASSQDGGGRNEQFF.